The 8 T cell receptor beta chains presented below share a single source sample, sequenced in a study of T cells in localized non-small cell lung cancer. Measured with immunoSEQ multiplex PCR; TCRdb has only the in-frame clones, and not every one. The repertoire holds 60,000 to 75,000 clones, just under 85% seen once, with about 14% in the top ten. Sequences were derived from peripheral blood, sampled before any cancer treatment. The receptors originated from a female donor over 55 with stage I lung adenocarcinoma.

In this sample, this clone turned up once. V usage is TRBV19 and J usage is TRBJ1-1; possible D gene TRBD1, 5 bases. V was cut by 1 base and J by 8 bases, with 14 bases left in between. The CDR3 consists of 14 residues. Germline V gene lookup returns CDR1 LNHDA and CDR2 SQIVND (reference sequence). The CDR3 DNA reads TGTGCCAGTAGTATAGCCGGGACGACCCGAGAAGCTTTCTTT. Its translation: CASSIAGTTREAFF.

The chain carries TRBV4-1 and TRBJ1-1; D is undetermined. Trimming shortened V by 3 bases and J by 8 bases, and 19 bases separated the two germline ends. The germline V gene has CDR1 MGHRA and CDR2 YSYEKL. This CDR3 region has 15 residues. CDR3 in DNA: TGCGCCAGCAGCCAGGATATAGGTTTGGGGAGGGAAGCTTTCTTT. This translates into CASSQDIGLGREAFF.

The chain uses TRBV19 and TRBJ2-2; TRBD1 might be the D (5 bases). There are 14 residues in the CDR3. Germline V gene lookup returns CDR1 LNHDA and CDR2 SQIVND (reference sequence). V was clipped by 3 bases and J by 4 bases, with 9 bases between them. In nucleotides, the CDR3 is TGTGCCAGTAGTATTCAGGGCATCACCGGGGAGCTGTTTTTT. Its protein is CASSIQGITGELFF.

The V gene is TRBV10-3, the J gene TRBJ2-1; D call uncertain. This CDR3 spans 11 amino acids. V dropped 8 bases and J dropped 7 bases, with 9 bases sitting between them. Germline CDR1 and CDR2: ENHRY and SYGVKD. The CDR3 nucleotides are TGTGCCATCGGCGGCATTAATGAGCAGTTCTTC. As protein: CAIGGINEQFF.

This clone was observed a single time. Sequence at one end of the junction differs from germline and may be a read error. The chain couples TRBV29-1 to TRBJ2-5; D not resolved. Germline CDR1 is SQVTM and CDR2 is ANQGSEA. The CDR3 runs to 12 residues. CDR3 in amino acids: CSVKDGGGTQYF. The CDR3 DNA reads as TGCAGCGTTAAAGACGGTGGTGGGACCCAGTACTTC.

V is TRBV19 and J is TRBJ1-3; 8 nucleotides match TRBD1. The CDR3 loop spans 15 amino acids. Germline CDR1 is LNHDA and CDR2 is SQIVND (reference sequence). V dropped 5 bases and J dropped 3; count of bases not matched to a gene: 6. The DNA of the CDR3 is TGTGCCAGTAGTCATGCAGGGGGCAGTGGAAACACCATATATTTT. Protein product: CASSHAGGSGNTIYF. Drawing the rest from reference TRBV19 and TRBJ1-3, the complete variable domain is DGGITQSPKYLFRKEGQNVTLSCEQNLNHDAMYWYRQDPGQGLRLIYYSQIVNDFQKGDIAEGYSVSREKKESFPLTVTSAQKNPTAFYLCASSHAGGSGNTIYFGEGSWLTVV.

V usage is TRBV19 and J usage is TRBJ1-1; D not certain. The length of the CDR3 is 15 residues. Germline values: CDR1 LNHDA, CDR2 SQIVND (reference sequence). V was shortened by 5 bases and J by 2 bases, with 15 bases between the two germline ends. CDR3 bases: TGTGCCAGTAGTCCCAGGTTGTCGGGTAACACTGAAGCTTTCTTT. It codes for CASSPRLSGNTEAFF.

The V and J genes are TRBV10-2 and TRBJ2-3; 8 nucleotides align to TRBD2. Germline V lookup: CDR1 WSHSY, CDR2 SAAADI. With 0 bases clipped from V and 5 bases from J, the junction kept 7 bases outside the gene matches. The CDR3 extends over 16 amino acids. The CDR3 bases are TGCGCCAGCAGTGAGTCGAAAAGCGGGAGTGGAGATACGCAGTATTTT. Amino acids: CASSESKSGSGDTQYF.